Below, 2 T cell receptor beta chains from the same sample are listed, as sequenced in a study of neurological immune-mediated disorders. TCRdb passed the 5' RACE reads through MiXCR, listing each CDR3 protein once. The repertoire has about 62,000 distinct CDR3 sequences, 3% to 4% of them found once; the top ten carry around 2.1%. Material for sequencing was PBMCs. The receptors come from a woman aged 45-59 years with multiple sclerosis.

This clonotype has ten or more counts. The chain carries TRBV7-2 and TRBJ2-1, with a tentative D call TRBD2 (6 bases). There are 14 residues in the CDR3. CDR1 is SGHTA, CDR2 FQGNSA, per germline. V was clipped by 5 bases and J by 8 bases, with 16 bases between them. The CDR3 reads CASSVHRLVDEQFF. The CDR3 nucleotides are TGTGCCAGCAGCGTACACCGACTAGTCGATGAGCAGTTCTTC.

This clonotype was detected only a few times. The chain has TRBV20-1 and TRBJ2-7, with a weak D call TRBD1 (5 bases). The V gene's germline CDR1 is DFQATT and CDR2 SNEGSKA (reference sequence). This CDR3 spans 15 amino acids. Trimming shortened V by 0 bases and J by 0 bases, and 12 bases separated the two germline ends. The CDR3 loop reads CSAREAGPSSYEQYF. In DNA form, the CDR3 reads TGCAGTGCTAGAGAGGCAGGGCCGAGCTCCTACGAGCAGTACTTC.